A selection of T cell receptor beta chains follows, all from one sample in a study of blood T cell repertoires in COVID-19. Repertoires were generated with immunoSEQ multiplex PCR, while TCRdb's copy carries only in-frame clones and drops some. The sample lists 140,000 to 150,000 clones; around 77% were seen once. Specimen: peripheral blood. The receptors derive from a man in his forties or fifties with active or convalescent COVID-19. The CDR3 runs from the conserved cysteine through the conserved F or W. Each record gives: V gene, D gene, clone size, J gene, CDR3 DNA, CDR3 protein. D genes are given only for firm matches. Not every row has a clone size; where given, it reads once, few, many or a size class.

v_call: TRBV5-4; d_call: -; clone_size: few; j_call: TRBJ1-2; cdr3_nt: TGTGCCAGCAATCTTCCGGGACTGCTGGGAGGCTACACCTTC; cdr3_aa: CASNLPGLLGGYTF
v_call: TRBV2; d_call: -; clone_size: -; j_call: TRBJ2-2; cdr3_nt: TGTGCCAGCGGACGAGATGGCGGGACCCAAAACGGGGAGCTGTTTTTT; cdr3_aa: CASGRDGGTQNGELFF
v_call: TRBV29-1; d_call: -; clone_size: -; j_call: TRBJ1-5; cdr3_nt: TGCAGCGTTGGGAGTAGCAATCAGCCCCAGCATTTT; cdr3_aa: CSVGSSNQPQHF
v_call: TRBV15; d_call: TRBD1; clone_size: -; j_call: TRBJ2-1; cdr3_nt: TGTGCCACCAGCAGAGAACGGACAGGGGCGCGACTAGCTGCCTACAATGAGCAGTTCTTC; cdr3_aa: CATSRERTGARLAAYNEQFF
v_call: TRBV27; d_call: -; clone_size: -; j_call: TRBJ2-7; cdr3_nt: TGTGCCAGCGGGCAAAGCGAGCAGTACTTC; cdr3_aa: CASGQSEQYF
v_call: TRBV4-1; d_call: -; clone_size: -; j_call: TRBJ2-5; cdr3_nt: TGCGCCAGCAGCCAAAATCGGTGGGGGGAAGAGACCCAGTACTTC; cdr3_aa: CASSQNRWGEETQYF
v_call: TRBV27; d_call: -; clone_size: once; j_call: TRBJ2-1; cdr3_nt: TGTGCCAGCAGTTTATCGGGAATCCAGCGGATCGACAATGAGCAGTTCTTC; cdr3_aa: CASSLSGIQRIDNEQFF
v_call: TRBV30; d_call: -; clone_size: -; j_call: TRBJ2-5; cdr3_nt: TGTGCCTGGAGTGTTGGCAGGGAAGAGACCCAGTACTTC; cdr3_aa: CAWSVGREETQYF
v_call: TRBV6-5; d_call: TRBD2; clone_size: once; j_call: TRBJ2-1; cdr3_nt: TGTGCCACCCTGAGGACTAGCGGCAATGAGCAGTTCTTC; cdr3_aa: CATLRTSGNEQFF
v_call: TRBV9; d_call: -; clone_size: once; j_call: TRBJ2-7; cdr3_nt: TGTGCCAGCAGCCCCTTGGGGGGATCCTACGAGCAGTACTTC; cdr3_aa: CASSPLGGSYEQYF
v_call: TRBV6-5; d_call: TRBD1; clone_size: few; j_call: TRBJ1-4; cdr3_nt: TGTGCCAGCAGTTACTCCGGGACAGGGGGCGAAAAACTGTTTTTT; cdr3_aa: CASSYSGTGGEKLFF
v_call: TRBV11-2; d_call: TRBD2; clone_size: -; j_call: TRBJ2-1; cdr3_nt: TGTGCCAGCAGCTTCTCTAGCGGGAGCTTGAACAATGAGCAGTTCTTC; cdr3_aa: CASSFSSGSLNNEQFF
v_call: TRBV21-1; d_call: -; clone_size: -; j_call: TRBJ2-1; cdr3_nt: TGTGCCAGCACTTCGACGGGAGGATGGGGCAATGAGCAGTTCTTC; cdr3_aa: CASTSTGGWGNEQFF
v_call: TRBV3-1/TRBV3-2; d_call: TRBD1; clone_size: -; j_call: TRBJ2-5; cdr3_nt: TGTGCCAGCAGCCTCCCGGGACAGGGATCAGAGACCCAGTACTTC; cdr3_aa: CASSLPGQGSETQYF
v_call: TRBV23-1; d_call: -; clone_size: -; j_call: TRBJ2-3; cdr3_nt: TGCGCCAGCAGTCTCGCGTCAGGGTCGGCAGATACGCAGTATTTT; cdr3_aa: CASSLASGSADTQYF
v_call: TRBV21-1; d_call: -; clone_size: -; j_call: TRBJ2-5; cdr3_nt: TGTGCCAGCAGCGTGCCTCGGACTAGCTGGGGCCAAGAGACCCAGTACTTC; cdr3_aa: CASSVPRTSWGQETQYF
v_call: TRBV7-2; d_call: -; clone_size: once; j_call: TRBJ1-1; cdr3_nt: TGTGCCAGCAGCTATAGTACAGGGAACACTGAAGCTTTCTTT; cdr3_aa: CASSYSTGNTEAFF
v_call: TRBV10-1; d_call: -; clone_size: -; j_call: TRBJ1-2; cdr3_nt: TGCGCCAGCAGTGAGTCGAATTCGGGGTTGTCTGGCTACACCTTC; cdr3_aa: CASSESNSGLSGYTF
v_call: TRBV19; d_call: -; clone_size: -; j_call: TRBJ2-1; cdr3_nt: TGTGCCAGTAGTATCGGGAACAATGAGCAGTTCTTC; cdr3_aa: CASSIGNNEQFF
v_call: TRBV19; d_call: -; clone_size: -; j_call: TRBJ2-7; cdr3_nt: TGTGCCAGTAGCTCCCAGTCGGGGTTCTACGAGCAGTACTTC; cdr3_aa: CASSSQSGFYEQYF
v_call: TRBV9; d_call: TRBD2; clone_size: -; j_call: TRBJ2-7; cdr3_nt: TGTGCCAGCAGCCCGAGGGGACTAGGAAGCGAGCAGTACTTC; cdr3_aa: CASSPRGLGSEQYF
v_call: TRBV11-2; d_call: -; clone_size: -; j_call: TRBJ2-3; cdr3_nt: TGTGCCAGCAGCTTCCGGACCGTCCCCGCGGGGACGCAGTATTTT; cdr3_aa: CASSFRTVPAGTQYF
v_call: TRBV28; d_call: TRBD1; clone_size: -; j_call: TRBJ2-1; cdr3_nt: TGTGCCAGCAGGGACAGGGGTGCCTACAATGAGCAGTTCTTC; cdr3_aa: CASRDRGAYNEQFF
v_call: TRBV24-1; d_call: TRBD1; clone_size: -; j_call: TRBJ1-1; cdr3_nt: TGTGCCACCATGAGGACAGGGGACACTGAAGCTTTCTTT; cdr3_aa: CATMRTGDTEAFF
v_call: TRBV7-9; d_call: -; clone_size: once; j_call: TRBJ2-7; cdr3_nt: TGTGCCAGCAGCTTAGGGGGCAGGGGTTACGAGCAGTACTTC; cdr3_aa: CASSLGGRGYEQYF
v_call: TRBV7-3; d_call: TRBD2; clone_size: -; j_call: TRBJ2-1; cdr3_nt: TGTGCCAGCAGCCCCAGGACTAGCGGAGGGGGGTACAATGAGCAGTTCTTC; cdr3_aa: CASSPRTSGGGYNEQFF
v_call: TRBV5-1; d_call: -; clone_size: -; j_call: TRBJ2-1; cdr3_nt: TGCGCCAGCAGCTTGGGTCAGGGATGGGAGCAGTTCTTC; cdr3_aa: CASSLGQGWEQFF
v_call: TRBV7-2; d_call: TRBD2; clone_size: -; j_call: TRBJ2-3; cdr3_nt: TGTGCCAGCAGCCCCCTGGGTAGCGGGAGGGGGGCAGATACGCAGTATTTT; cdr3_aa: CASSPLGSGRGADTQYF
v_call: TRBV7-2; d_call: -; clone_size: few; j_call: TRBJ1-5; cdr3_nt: TGTGCCAGCAGCTTATGGGGCTGGGGGGGAGGTAGCAATCAGCCCCAGCATTTT; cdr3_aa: CASSLWGWGGGSNQPQHF
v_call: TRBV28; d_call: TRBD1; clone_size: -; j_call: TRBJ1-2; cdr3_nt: TGTGCCAGCAGTTTTCAGGGGGAGGCCTATGGCTACACCTTC; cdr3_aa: CASSFQGEAYGYTF
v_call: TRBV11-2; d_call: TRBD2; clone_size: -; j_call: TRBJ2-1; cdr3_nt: TGTGCCAGCAGGCCTCGAGCGGGGGGCTCCTACAATGAGCAGTTCTTC; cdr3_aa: CASRPRAGGSYNEQFF
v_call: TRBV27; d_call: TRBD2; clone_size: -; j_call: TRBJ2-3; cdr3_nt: TGTGCCAGCAGTCGGAGGGGACTAGCGGGAGTTACGCAGTATTTT; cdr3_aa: CASSRRGLAGVTQYF
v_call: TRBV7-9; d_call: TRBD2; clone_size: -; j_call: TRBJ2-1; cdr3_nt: TGTGCCAGCAGCTTGGGGCTAGCGGACAATGAGCAGTTCTTC; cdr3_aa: CASSLGLADNEQFF
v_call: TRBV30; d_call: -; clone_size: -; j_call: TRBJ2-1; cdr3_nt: TGTGCCTGGAGTGATCAGCGGTATGAGCAGTTCTTC; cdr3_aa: CAWSDQRYEQFF
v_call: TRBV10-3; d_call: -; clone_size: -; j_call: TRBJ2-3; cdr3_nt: TGTGCCATCAGTGACCCCGGACCTCGACAACTAGGCACAGATACGCAGTATTTT; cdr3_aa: CAISDPGPRQLGTDTQYF
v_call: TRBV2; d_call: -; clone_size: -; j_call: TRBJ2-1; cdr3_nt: TGTGCCAGCAGGCGGACAGACCTCTCCTACAATGAGCAGTTCTTC; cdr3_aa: CASRRTDLSYNEQFF
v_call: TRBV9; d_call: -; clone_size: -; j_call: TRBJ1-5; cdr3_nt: TGTGCCAGCAGCAACGACATTAGCAATCAGCCCCAGCATTTT; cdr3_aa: CASSNDISNQPQHF
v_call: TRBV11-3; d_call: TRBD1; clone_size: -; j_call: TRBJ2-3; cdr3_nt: TGTGCCAGCAGCTTGCAGGGACAGAACACAGATACGCAGTATTTT; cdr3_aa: CASSLQGQNTDTQYF
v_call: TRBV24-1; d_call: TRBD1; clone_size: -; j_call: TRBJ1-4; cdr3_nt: TGTGCCACCAGTGACCCCGGGACAGGGATTGAAAAACTGTTTTTT; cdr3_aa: CATSDPGTGIEKLFF
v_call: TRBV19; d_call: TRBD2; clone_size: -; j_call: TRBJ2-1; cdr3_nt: TGTGCCAGTAGTCAGCCCGGGGGGAGGAATGAGCAGTTCTTC; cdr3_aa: CASSQPGGRNEQFF
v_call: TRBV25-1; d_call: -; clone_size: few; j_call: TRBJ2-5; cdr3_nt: TGTGCCAGCAGTGAACCGGGAAAAGAGACCCAGTACTTC; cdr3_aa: CASSEPGKETQYF
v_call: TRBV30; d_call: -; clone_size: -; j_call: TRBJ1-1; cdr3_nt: TGTGCCTCTGCCCGCGGGACTGAAGCTTTCTTT; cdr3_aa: CASARGTEAFF
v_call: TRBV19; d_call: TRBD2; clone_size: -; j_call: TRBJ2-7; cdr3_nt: TGTGCCAGTAGTCATCCGGGAGGGAACCCCTACGAGCAGTACTTC; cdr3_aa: CASSHPGGNPYEQYF
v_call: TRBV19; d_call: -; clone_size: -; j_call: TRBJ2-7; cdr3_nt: TGTGCCAGTAGTCCCATGGAGGGGGCCGACTACGAGCAGTACTTC; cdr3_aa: CASSPMEGADYEQYF
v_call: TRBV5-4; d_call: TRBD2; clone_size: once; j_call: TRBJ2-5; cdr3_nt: TGTGCCAGCAGCTTGGGAATAGCGGGGAGAGGGGAGACCCAGTACTTC; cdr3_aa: CASSLGIAGRGETQYF
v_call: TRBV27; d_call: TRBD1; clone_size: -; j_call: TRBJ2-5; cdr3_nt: TGTGCCAGCAGTCCGGGACAGAGCCTTTGGACCCAGTACTTC; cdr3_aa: CASSPGQSLWTQYF
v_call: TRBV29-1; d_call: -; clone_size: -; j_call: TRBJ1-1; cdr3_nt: TGCAGCGTTTGGGAGGCTAAGAACACTGAAGCTTTCTTT; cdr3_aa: CSVWEAKNTEAFF
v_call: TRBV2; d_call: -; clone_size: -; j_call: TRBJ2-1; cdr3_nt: TGTGCCAGCAGCCCCACTAGGAGCAATGAGCAGTTCTTC; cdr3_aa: CASSPTRSNEQFF
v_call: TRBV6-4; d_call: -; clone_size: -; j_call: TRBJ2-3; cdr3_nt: TGTGCCAGCAGCCGACAAGGAACTAGCACAGATACGCAGTATTTT; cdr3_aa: CASSRQGTSTDTQYF
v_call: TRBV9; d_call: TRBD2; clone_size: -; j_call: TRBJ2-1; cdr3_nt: TGTGCCAGCAGCGTAGAGGTAGCGGGAGGGGTCAGTGAGCAGTTCTTC; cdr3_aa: CASSVEVAGGVSEQFF
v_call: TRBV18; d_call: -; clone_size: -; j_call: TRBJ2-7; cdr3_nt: TGTGCCAGCTCACCACCGGTCAGGGCAGGGGAGCAGTACTTC; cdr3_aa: CASSPPVRAGEQYF